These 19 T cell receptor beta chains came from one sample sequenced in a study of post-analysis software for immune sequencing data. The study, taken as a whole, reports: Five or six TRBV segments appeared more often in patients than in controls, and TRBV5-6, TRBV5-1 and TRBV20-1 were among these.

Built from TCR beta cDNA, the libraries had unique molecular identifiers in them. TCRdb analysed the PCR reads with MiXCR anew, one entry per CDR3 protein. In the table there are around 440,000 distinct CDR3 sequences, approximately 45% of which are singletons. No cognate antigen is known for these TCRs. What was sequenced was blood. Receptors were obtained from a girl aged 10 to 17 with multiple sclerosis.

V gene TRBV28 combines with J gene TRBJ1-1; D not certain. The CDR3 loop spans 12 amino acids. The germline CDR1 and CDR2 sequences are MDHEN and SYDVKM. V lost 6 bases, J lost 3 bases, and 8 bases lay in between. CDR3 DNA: TGTGCCAGCAGGATTACGGACACTGAAGCTTTCTTT. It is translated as CASRITDTEAFF.

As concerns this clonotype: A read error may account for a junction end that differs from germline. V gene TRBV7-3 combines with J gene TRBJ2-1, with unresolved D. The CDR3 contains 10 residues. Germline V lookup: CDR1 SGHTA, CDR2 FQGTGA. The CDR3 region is CANSSSEQFF. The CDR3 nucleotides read TGTGCCAACAGCTCATCTGAGCAGTTCTTC.

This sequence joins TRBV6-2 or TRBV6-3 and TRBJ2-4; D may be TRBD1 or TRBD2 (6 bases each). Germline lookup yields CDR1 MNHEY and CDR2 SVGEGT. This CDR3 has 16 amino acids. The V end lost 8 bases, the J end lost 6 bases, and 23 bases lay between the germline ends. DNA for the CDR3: TGTGCCAGCGGAGGGGGAAACCTCGTTGCGGGAAACATTCAGTACTTC. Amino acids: CASGGGNLVAGNIQYF.

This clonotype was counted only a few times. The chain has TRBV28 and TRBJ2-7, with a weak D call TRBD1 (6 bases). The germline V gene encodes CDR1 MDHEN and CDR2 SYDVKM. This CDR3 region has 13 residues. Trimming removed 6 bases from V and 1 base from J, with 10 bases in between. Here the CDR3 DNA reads TGTGCCAGCAGAAATGGACAGTCCTACGAGCAGTACTTC. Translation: CASRNGQSYEQYF.

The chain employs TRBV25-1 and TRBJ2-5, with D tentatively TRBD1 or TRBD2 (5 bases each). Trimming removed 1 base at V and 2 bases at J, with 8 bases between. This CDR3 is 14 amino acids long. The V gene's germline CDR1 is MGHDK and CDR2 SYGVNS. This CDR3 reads CASSEWDDQETQYF. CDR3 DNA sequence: TGTGCCAGCAGTGAATGGGACGATCAAGAGACCCAGTACTTC.

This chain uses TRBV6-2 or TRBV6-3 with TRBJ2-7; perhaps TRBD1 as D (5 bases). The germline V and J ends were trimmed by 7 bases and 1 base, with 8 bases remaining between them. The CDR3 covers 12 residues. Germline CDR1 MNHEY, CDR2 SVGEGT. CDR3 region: CASTQGSYEQYF. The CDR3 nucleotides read TGTGCCAGCACCCAGGGATCCTACGAGCAGTACTTC.

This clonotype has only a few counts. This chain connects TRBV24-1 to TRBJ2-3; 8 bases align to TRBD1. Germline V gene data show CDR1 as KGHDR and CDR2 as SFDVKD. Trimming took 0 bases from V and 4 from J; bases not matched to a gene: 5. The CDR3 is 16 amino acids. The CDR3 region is CATSDLRVRGPDTQYF. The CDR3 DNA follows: TGTGCCACCAGTGATTTGAGGGTCAGGGGGCCAGATACGCAGTATTTT.

The CDR3 protein is CSARVRLQETQYF. DNA for the CDR3: TGCAGTGCTAGAGTCCGACTCCAAGAGACCCAGTACTTC. The gene calls are TRBV20-1 and TRBJ2-5; D not certain. V dropped 1 base and J dropped 1 base, with 7 bases sitting between them. Germline loops: CDR1 DFQATT, CDR2 SNEGSKA (reference sequence). This CDR3 has 13 residues.

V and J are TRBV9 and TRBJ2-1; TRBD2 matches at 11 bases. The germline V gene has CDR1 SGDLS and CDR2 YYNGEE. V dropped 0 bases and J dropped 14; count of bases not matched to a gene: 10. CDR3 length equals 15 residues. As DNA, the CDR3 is TGTGCCAGCAGCGTAGGGCTAGCGGGAGGTTGGGAGGAGTTCTTC. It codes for CASSVGLAGGWEEFF.

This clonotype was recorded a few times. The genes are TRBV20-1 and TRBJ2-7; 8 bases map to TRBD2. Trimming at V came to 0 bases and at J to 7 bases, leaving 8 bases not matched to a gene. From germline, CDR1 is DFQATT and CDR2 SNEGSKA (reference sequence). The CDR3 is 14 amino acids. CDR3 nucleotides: TGCAGTGCTAGAGATCGGGAGGGGTTGGATGAGCAGTACTTC. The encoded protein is CSARDREGLDEQYF.

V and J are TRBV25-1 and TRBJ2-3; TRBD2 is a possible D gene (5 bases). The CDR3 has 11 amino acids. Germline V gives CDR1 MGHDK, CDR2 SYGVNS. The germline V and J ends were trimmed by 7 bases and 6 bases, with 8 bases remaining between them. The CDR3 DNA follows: TGTGCCAGCACCCGAGGGGATACGCAGTATTTT. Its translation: CASTRGDTQYF.

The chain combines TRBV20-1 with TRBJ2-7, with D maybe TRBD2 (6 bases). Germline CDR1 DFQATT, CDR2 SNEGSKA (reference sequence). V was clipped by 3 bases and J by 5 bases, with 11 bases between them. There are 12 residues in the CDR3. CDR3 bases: TGCAGTGCTAGCCGACAGCGGGACGAGCAGTACTTC. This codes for CSASRQRDEQYF.

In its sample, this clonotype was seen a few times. The CDR3 DNA sequence: TGTGCCAGCAGCCCCCGGACTAGCGGATCCAACGAGCAGTACTTC. The encoded protein is CASSPRTSGSNEQYF. The V gene is TRBV7-2, the J gene TRBJ2-7, with 10 bases aligning to TRBD2. The CDR3 has 15 amino acids. CDR1 is SGHTA and CDR2 is FQGNSA in the germline V gene. The trim removed 5 bases at V and 5 bases at J, leaving 9 bases unmatched.

CDR3 in amino acids: CASSYTNTGELFF. CDR3 nucleotides: TGTGCCAGCAGCTACACGAACACCGGGGAGCTGTTTTTT. This chain links TRBV12-3 or TRBV12-4 with TRBJ2-2; D is unclear. The V end lost 6 bases, the J end lost 0 bases, and 5 bases lay between the germline ends. The CDR3 is made up of 13 amino acids.

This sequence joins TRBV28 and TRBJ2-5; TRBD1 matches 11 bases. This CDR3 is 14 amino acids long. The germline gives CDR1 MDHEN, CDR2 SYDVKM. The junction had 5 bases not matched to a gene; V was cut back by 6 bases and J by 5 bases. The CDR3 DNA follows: TGTGCCAGCAGCGGACAGGGGGCCGAGGAGACCCAGTACTTC. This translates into CASSGQGAEETQYF.

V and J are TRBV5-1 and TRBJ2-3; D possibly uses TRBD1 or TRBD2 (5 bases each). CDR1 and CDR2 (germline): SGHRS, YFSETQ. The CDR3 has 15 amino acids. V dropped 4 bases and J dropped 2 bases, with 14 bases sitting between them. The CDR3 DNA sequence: TGCGCCAGCAGCCCGGGACCAGCGGTCACAGATACGCAGTATTTT. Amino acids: CASSPGPAVTDTQYF.

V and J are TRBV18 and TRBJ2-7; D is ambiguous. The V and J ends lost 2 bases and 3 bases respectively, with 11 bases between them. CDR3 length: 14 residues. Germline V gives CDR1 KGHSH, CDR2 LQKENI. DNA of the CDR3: TGTGCCAGCTCACCAACACAGTTCGACTACGAGCAGTACTTC. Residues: CASSPTQFDYEQYF.

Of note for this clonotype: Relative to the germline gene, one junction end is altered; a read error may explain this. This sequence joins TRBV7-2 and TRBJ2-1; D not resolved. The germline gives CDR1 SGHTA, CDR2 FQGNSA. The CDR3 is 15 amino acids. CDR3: CAGRTPVSSYNEQFF. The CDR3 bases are TGTGCCGGCAGGACCCCAGTGAGCTCCTACAATGAGCAGTTCTTC.

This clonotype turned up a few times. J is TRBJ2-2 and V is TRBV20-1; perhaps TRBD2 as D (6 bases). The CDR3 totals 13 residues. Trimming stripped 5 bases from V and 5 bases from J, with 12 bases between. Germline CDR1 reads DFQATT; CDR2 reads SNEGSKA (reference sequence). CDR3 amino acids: CSAYNGGTGELFF. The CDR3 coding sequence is TGCAGTGCTTACAACGGAGGGACCGGGGAGCTGTTTTTT.